This TCR beta chain came from a study of T cell changes during pregnancy in multiple sclerosis. The CDR3 is 15 amino acids. V lost 1 base, J lost 1 base, and 11 bases lay in between. Germline CDR1 is SGHNT and CDR2 is YYREEE (reference sequence). Only in-frame clones appear in the TCRdb table, and some are missing; sequencing was by immunoSEQ multiplex PCR. The table shows over 50,000 clones, with 87% occurring only once. The TCR comes from a human donor whose cells served as feeder cells for cultures in a pregnancy study. The material sequenced was peripheral blood from another person, used as feeder cells. The chain couples TRBV5-4 to TRBJ1-2; a possible D gene is TRBD1 (5 bases). The DNA of the CDR3 is TGTGCCAGCAGCTTGAGAGGGGTCGGTAACTATGGCTACACCTTC. Translating gives CASSLRGVGNYGYTF. The complete variable domain, with remaining parts taken from reference TRBV5-4 and TRBJ1-2, reads ETGVTQSPTHLIKTRGQQVTLRCSSQSGHNTVSWYQQALGQGPQFIFQYYREEENGRGNFPPRFSGLQFPNYSSELNVNALELDDSALYLCASSLRGVGNYGYTFGSGTRLTVV.